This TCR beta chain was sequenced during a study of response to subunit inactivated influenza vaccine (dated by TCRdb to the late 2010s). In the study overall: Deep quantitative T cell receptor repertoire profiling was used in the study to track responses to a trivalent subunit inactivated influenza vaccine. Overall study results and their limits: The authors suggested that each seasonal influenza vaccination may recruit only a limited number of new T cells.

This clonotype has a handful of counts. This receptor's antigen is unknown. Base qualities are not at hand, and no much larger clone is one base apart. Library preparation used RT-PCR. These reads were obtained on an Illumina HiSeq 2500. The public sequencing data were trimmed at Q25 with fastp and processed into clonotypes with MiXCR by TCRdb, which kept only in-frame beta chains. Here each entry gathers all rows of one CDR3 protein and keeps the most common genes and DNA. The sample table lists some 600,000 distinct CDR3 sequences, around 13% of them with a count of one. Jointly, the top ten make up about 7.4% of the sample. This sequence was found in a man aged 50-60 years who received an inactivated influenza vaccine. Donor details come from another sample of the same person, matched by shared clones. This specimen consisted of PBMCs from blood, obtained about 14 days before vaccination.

The CDR3 protein: CASSDALAGGPDTDTQYF. The sequence in DNA is TGTGCCAGCAGCGATGCCTTAGCGGGAGGACCCGACACAGATACGCAGTATTTT. The receptor chain draws on TRBV11-2 and TRBJ2-3; 10 bases in between match TRBD2. Trimming accounts for 5 bases at V and 2 bases at J, while the number of junction bases matched to no gene is 13. The CDR3 measures 18 amino acids from cysteine to phenylalanine. CDR3 DNA is the only sequence kept; it has 54 bases, read in frame from the first base. The germline V gene supplies CDR1 SGHAT and CDR2 FQNNGV.